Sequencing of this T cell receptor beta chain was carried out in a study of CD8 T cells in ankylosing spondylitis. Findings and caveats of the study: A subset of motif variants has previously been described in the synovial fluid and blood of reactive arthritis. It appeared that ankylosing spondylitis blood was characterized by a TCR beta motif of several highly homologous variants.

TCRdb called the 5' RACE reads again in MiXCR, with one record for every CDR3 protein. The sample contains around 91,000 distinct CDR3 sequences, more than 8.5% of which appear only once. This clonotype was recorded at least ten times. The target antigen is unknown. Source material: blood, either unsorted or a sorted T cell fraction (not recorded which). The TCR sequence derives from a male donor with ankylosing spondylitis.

The CDR3 bases are TGTGCCACCGGACAGGGGGTTACTAGCACAGATACGCAGTATTTT. This encodes CATGQGVTSTDTQYF. The V and J genes are TRBV24-1 and TRBJ2-3, with 10 bases aligning to TRBD1. CDR1 and CDR2 (germline): KGHDR, SFDVKD. The CDR3 totals 15 residues. Trimming at V came to 9 bases and at J to 0 bases, leaving 5 bases not matched to a gene.